One sample yielded the 22 T cell receptor beta chains listed below, sequenced in a study of identical twins. MiXCR was run by TCRdb on the 5' RACE reads, yielding one entry per CDR3 protein. The sample carries fewer than 650,000 distinct CDR3 sequences, about 7.1% recorded once. The sample was also reused in another study, on yellow fever vaccine responses in identical twins.

The source material was PBMCs. The receptors come from a young woman in good health.

The chain employs TRBV2 and TRBJ1-3; D not certain. Per germline, CDR1 SNHLY and CDR2 FYNNEI. V was trimmed by 7 bases and J by 3 bases, leaving 16 bases between them. This CDR3 comprises 15 residues. The CDR3 here is CASNAGGVGGNTIYF. The CDR3 DNA is TGTGCCAGCAACGCTGGCGGGGTCGGTGGAAACACCATATATTTT.

This clonotype was seen at least ten times. The rearrangement uses TRBV9 and TRBJ2-5; TRBD2 matches at 9 bases. V dropped 5 bases and J dropped 2; count of bases not matched to a gene: 10. The CDR3 extends over 16 amino acids. CDR1 SGDLS and CDR2 YYNGEE come from the germline V gene. CDR3 in amino acids: CASRAGGPFSQETQYF. The CDR3, as DNA: TGTGCCAGCAGGGCGGGGGGGCCCTTTTCGCAAGAGACCCAGTACTTC.

Only a few counts were recorded for this clonotype. This chain connects TRBV4-1 to TRBJ2-4; D is possibly TRBD2 (6 bases). CDR1 is MGHRA, CDR2 YSYEKL, per germline. The V gene lost 2 bases and the J gene lost 4 bases, with 9 bases spanning the gap. The CDR3 is 14 residues long. The CDR3 reads CASSQPREKNIQYF. In DNA, the CDR3 is TGCGCCAGCAGCCAACCCCGGGAGAAAAACATTCAGTACTTC.

V usage is TRBV28 and J usage is TRBJ1-1; D possibly corresponds to TRBD1 (5 bases). Trimming took off 3 bases at V and 4 bases at J, with 15 bases between the two ends. The CDR3 is 15 amino acids. In germline, CDR1 is MDHEN, CDR2 SYDVKM. The CDR3 sequence is CASSLGGEAFTEAFF. CDR3 in DNA: TGTGCCAGCAGTTTGGGAGGGGAGGCGTTCACTGAAGCTTTCTTT.

This clonotype has only a few counts. V gene TRBV20-1 combines with J gene TRBJ2-1; TRBD2 matches at 12 bases. Trimming at V came to 3 bases and at J to 8 bases, leaving 8 bases not matched to a gene. CDR1 and CDR2 from the germline V gene are DFQATT and SNEGSKA (reference sequence). This CDR3 region has 15 residues. In nucleotides, the CDR3 is TGCAGTGCTAGTCTTTCTCCTAGCGGGAGGGATGAGCAGTTCTTC. Translating it yields CSASLSPSGRDEQFF.

The CDR3 loop reads CASSLEQVGELFF. The CDR3 DNA reads TGTGCCAGCAGCTTAGAGCAAGTCGGGGAGCTGTTTTTT. The chain has TRBV7-9 and TRBJ2-2, with D hard to call. Trimming shortened V by 1 base and J by 7 bases, and 7 bases separated the two germline ends. Germline CDR1 reads SEHNR; CDR2 reads FQNEAQ (reference sequence). The CDR3 consists of 13 residues.

This clonotype was seen a handful of times. The chain links TRBV6-1 to TRBJ2-2, with 10 bases lining up with TRBD1. The CDR3 is 17 amino acids. V was pared by 4 bases and J by 4 bases, with 9 bases of the junction left unmatched. Germline V gives CDR1 MNHNS, CDR2 SASEGT. The CDR3 region is CASSATRQGATTGELFF. As DNA, the CDR3 is TGTGCCAGCAGTGCGACCCGACAGGGGGCGACCACCGGGGAGCTGTTTTTT.

This rearrangement joins TRBV28 to TRBJ2-2; no firm D call. Germline V gene lookup returns CDR1 MDHEN and CDR2 SYDVKM. Trimming took off 8 bases at V and 3 bases at J, with 7 bases between the two ends. This CDR3 region has 12 residues. The CDR3 reads CASARDTGELFF. In nucleotides, the CDR3 is TGTGCCAGCGCCAGAGACACCGGGGAGCTGTTTTTT.

This clonotype occurred once. This rearrangement joins TRBV20-1 to TRBJ2-5, with 9 bases that match TRBD2. The CDR3 has 16 amino acids. Germline CDR1 is DFQATT and CDR2 is SNEGSKA (reference sequence). The V segment lost 0 bases and the J segment 5 bases; nucleotides outside the gene matches: 10. In DNA, the CDR3 is TGCAGTGCTAGAGATTATCGGCGGGAGGGCGGCGAGACCCAGTACTTC. It translates to CSARDYRREGGETQYF.

The chain is built from TRBV2 and TRBJ2-1, with TRBD2 identical over 9 bases. CDR3 length: 15 residues. Germline CDR1 and CDR2: SNHLY and FYNNEI. V trimming: 7 bases; J trimming: 5 bases; junction bases outside the gene matches: 9. Here the CDR3 DNA reads TGTGCCAGCACATTAGCGGGGGTCGCCAACAATGAGCAGTTCTTC. Translated, it gives CASTLAGVANNEQFF.

This clonotype came up a few times. The chain has TRBV20-1 and TRBJ2-2, with 8 bases fitting TRBD2. The CDR3 totals 15 residues. CDR1 DFQATT and CDR2 SNEGSKA come from the germline V gene (reference sequence). Trimming took 0 bases from V and 6 from J; bases not matched to a gene: 6. The CDR3 sequence: CSARDQAGVAGELFF. In DNA form, the CDR3 reads TGCAGTGCTAGAGACCAAGCGGGAGTGGCCGGGGAGCTGTTTTTT.

The rearrangement uses TRBV2 and TRBJ1-2, with D tentatively TRBD1 (6 bases). CDR3 size: 13 residues. V was cut by 2 bases and J by 7 bases, with 11 bases left in between. Germline CDR1 is SNHLY and CDR2 is FYNNEI. The CDR3 reads CASSEWGQGGYTF. CDR3 bases: TGTGCCAGCAGTGAATGGGGGCAGGGTGGCTACACCTTC.

The chain carries TRBV11-2 and TRBJ2-5; 14 bases agree with TRBD2. Germline assignment: CDR1 SGHAT and CDR2 FQNNGV. The CDR3 length is 20 residues. Trimming at V came to 5 bases and at J to 2 bases, leaving 16 bases not matched to a gene. CDR3 bases: TGTGCCAGCAGCCGCTCCTTCGGGACTAGCGGGAGTACCCCACAAGAGACCCAGTACTTC. Translation gives CASSRSFGTSGSTPQETQYF.

This clonotype occurred once. This chain connects TRBV2 to TRBJ2-7, with D uncertain. V was shortened by 0 bases and J by 2 bases, with 5 bases between the two germline ends. Germline assignment: CDR1 SNHLY and CDR2 FYNNEI. This CDR3 has 13 amino acids. CDR3 in DNA: TGTGCCAGCAGTGAAGCCCTAACCTACGAGCAGTACTTC. This translates into CASSEALTYEQYF.

This clonotype was detected ten times or more. The rearrangement uses TRBV6-5 and TRBJ2-7; TRBD2 is a possible D gene (5 bases). The CDR3 is made up of 15 amino acids. V shed 0 bases and J shed 1 base, with 10 bases lying between them. Germline CDR1 reads MNHEY; CDR2 reads SVGAGI. CDR3 nucleotides: TGTGCCAGCAGTTACTCTTACTCGGGGTCCTACGAGCAGTACTTC. Protein sequence: CASSYSYSGSYEQYF.

This clonotype was seen many times. The chain combines TRBV7-9 with TRBJ2-1; TRBD2 matches at 11 bases. V trimming: 7 bases; J trimming: 9 bases; junction bases outside the gene matches: 2. Germline V CDR1 and CDR2: SEHNR, FQNEAQ (reference sequence). The CDR3 is 12 amino acids. The CDR3 region has the DNA TGTGCCAGCATTAGCGGGAGGGGTGAGCAGTTCTTC. Protein product: CASISGRGEQFF.

The CDR3 spells CATSDNANTEAFF. For the CDR3, the DNA is TGTGCCACCAGTGATAACGCGAACACTGAAGCTTTCTTT. The chain carries TRBV24-1 and TRBJ1-1; D unclear. This CDR3 is built from 13 residues. Trimming left V 3 bases short and J 1 base short, with 5 bases between. Germline lookup yields CDR1 KGHDR and CDR2 SFDVKD.

This clonotype was seen at least ten times. The CDR3 is CASSPEGETQYF. CDR3 sequence (DNA): TGTGCCAGCAGCCCGGAGGGGGAGACCCAGTACTTC. The V and J genes are TRBV3-1 and TRBJ2-5; a weak D match, TRBD2 (6 bases). V lost 4 bases, J lost 5 bases, and 8 bases lay in between. Germline values: CDR1 LGHDT, CDR2 YNNKEL (reference sequence). The CDR3 sequence is 12 residues long.

This clonotype was observed a few times. The chain is built from TRBV29-1 and TRBJ1-1; D is unclear. Looked up from germline, CDR1 is SQVTM and CDR2 is ANQGSEA. This CDR3 contains 12 residues. Trimming shortened V by 6 bases and J by 4 bases, and 12 bases separated the two germline ends. The CDR3 protein is CSVRSGVTEAFF. Here the CDR3 DNA reads TGCAGCGTGCGGTCGGGAGTCACTGAAGCTTTCTTT. The entire variable domain, with the rest obtained from reference TRBV29-1 and TRBJ1-1, is as follows: SAVISQKPSRDICQRGTSLTIQCQVDSQVTMMFWYRQQPGQSLTLIATANQGSEATYESGFVIDKFPISRPNLTFSTLTVSNMSPEDSSIYLCSVRSGVTEAFFGQGTRLTVV.

This clonotype turned up a few times. The V and J genes are TRBV29-1 and TRBJ1-2, with TRBD1 as a possible D gene (5 bases). With 1 base removed from V and 0 bases from J, the gap between germline ends came to 12 bases. In germline, CDR1 is SQVTM, CDR2 ANQGSEA. This CDR3 comprises 15 residues. The chain's CDR3 is CSVEGGDSANYGYTF. The CDR3 bases are TGCAGCGTTGAAGGAGGGGATTCAGCTAACTATGGCTACACCTTC.

This clonotype was observed a handful of times. The chain uses TRBV20-1 and TRBJ2-3, with 7 positions matching TRBD2. The CDR3 spans 15 residues. Trimming cost V 0 bases and J 1 base; bases outside gene matches: 4. The germline gives CDR1 DFQATT, CDR2 SNEGSKA (reference sequence). CDR3 region: CSARDASGGTDTQYF. The CDR3 DNA reads as TGCAGTGCTAGAGATGCCAGCGGGGGCACAGATACGCAGTATTTT.

This clonotype has at least ten counts. This chain links TRBV6-5 with TRBJ2-7; maybe TRBD1 (5 bases). Germline V CDR1 and CDR2: MNHEY, SVGAGI. The CDR3 has 15 residues. V lost 2 bases to trimming and J lost 2 bases, with 13 bases between them. CDR3 coding DNA: TGTGCCAGCAGTTACGGGGCAGGCTCTGCCTACGAGCAGTACTTC. It is translated as CASSYGAGSAYEQYF.